The rows below give T cell receptor beta chains drawn from one sample of a study of OX40 agonist ivuxolimab in advanced cancers. Assay used: immunoSEQ multiplex PCR; TCRdb lists only in-frame clones, some missing. The table lists 35,000 to 45,000 clones, over 75% of them singletons, with roughly 3.7% in the top ten. Here the sequenced sample was CD4+ or CD8+ T cells sorted from blood, taken in a trial of the OX40 agonist ivuxolimab. These receptors were collected from an adult with an advanced solid tumor such as melanoma, head and neck, liver or kidney cancer. Each CDR3 is given with its conserved first and last residue. The D gene is left open where the match is weak. Clone size is given for some rows only: seen once, a few or many times, or a class if the clone is expanded.

d_gene	j_gene	abundance	v_gene	CDR3aa	CDR3nt
NA	TRBJ1-2	once	TRBV10-3	CAARLPGVGYGYTF	TGTGCCGCTCGACTTCCCGGGGTCGGGTATGGCTACACCTTC
TRBD2	TRBJ2-1	NA	TRBV6-5	CASSLGLANEQFF	TGTGCCAGCAGCCTAGGACTAGCAAATGAGCAGTTCTTC
TRBD1	TRBJ2-6	NA	TRBV28	CASRARQGAPGANVLTF	TGTGCCAGCAGGGCCAGACAGGGGGCGCCCGGGGCCAACGTCCTGACTTTC
NA	TRBJ2-5	NA	TRBV7-1	CASSLGGTQYF	TGTGCCAGCAGCTTAGGGGGAACCCAGTACTTC
NA	TRBJ2-3	NA	TRBV27	CASSLQDPDTQYF	TGTGCCAGCAGTTTACAAGATCCAGATACGCAGTATTTT
TRBD2	TRBJ2-2	NA	TRBV19	CASLPPGGRAAGELFF	TGTGCCAGTCTCCCACCGGGCGGGAGGGCGGCCGGGGAGCTGTTTTTT
NA	TRBJ1-1	NA	TRBV25-1	CASSGTLSTEAFF	TGTGCCAGCTCCGGGACCCTAAGCACTGAAGCTTTCTTT
TRBD2	TRBJ2-3	NA	TRBV30	CAWSVGTSGSTQYF	TGTGCCTGGAGCGTCGGGACTAGCGGGAGCACGCAGTATTTT
NA	TRBJ1-1	NA	TRBV11-1	CASSLSSPGGGGAFF	TGTGCCAGCAGCTTGTCGTCCCCCGGGGGCGGTGGGGCTTTCTTT
NA	TRBJ2-3	NA	TRBV21-1	CASSKIPLGVLGDTQYF	TGTGCCAGCAGCAAGATCCCCCTTGGGGTTTTAGGAGATACGCAGTATTTT
NA	TRBJ2-1	NA	TRBV23-1	CASSQSGAERGYNEQFF	TGCGCCAGCAGTCAATCCGGGGCCGAACGAGGGTACAATGAGCAGTTCTTC
TRBD1	TRBJ2-7	NA	TRBV10-2	CASSPDRGYEQYF	TGCGCCAGCAGCCCGGACAGGGGGTACGAGCAGTACTTC
NA	TRBJ2-4	NA	TRBV5-1	CASSFVEVSKNIQYF	TGTGCCAGCAGCTTTGTAGAAGTTTCCAAAAACATTCAGTACTTC
TRBD2	TRBJ2-7	NA	TRBV11-3	CASSWGLLTIYEQYF	TGTGCCAGCAGCTGGGGACTACTAACTATCTACGAGCAGTACTTC
NA	TRBJ1-1	NA	TRBV28	CASSQWNNEAFF	TGTGCCAGCAGTCAATGGAATAATGAAGCTTTCTTT
NA	TRBJ1-6	NA	TRBV5-6	CASSLAGAISPLHF	TGTGCCAGCAGCTTGGCAGGGGCTATTTCACCCCTCCACTTT
TRBD2	TRBJ2-7	NA	TRBV11-3	CASSSSGLVYHEQYF	TGTGCCAGCAGCTCCTCGGGACTAGTGTACCACGAGCAGTACTTC
NA	TRBJ1-2	NA	TRBV9	CASSVTGTYGYTF	TGTGCCAGCAGCGTAACGGGAACCTATGGCTACACCTTC
NA	TRBJ2-2	NA	TRBV18	CASSPPARNTGELFF	TGTGCCAGCTCACCACCGGCCCGGAACACCGGGGAGCTGTTTTTT
NA	TRBJ2-7	NA	TRBV7-8	CASSPGEGLRYF	TGTGCCAGCAGCCCAGGGGAGGGTCTTCGGTACTTC
TRBD1	TRBJ1-1	NA	TRBV11-2	CASSSTGSMNTEAFF	TGTGCCAGCAGCTCGACAGGGAGTATGAACACTGAAGCTTTCTTT
NA	TRBJ1-6	NA	TRBV5-1	CASRPTNLYNSPLHF	TGCGCCAGCAGACCAACTAATCTCTATAATTCACCCCTCCACTTT
NA	TRBJ2-1	few	TRBV9	CASSSTREPHSYNEQFF	TGTGCCAGCAGCTCCACGAGGGAACCTCACTCCTACAATGAGCAGTTCTTC
NA	TRBJ2-3	NA	TRBV27	CASSFLGAPTDTQYF	TGTGCCAGCAGTTTCTTAGGGGCGCCGACAGATACGCAGTATTTT
NA	TRBJ1-3	NA	TRBV5-5	CASSTGNPGNTIYF	TGTGCCAGCAGTACCGGGAACCCTGGAAACACCATATATTTT
NA	TRBJ1-5	NA	TRBV28	CASSFGQTSNQPQHF	TGTGCCAGCAGTTTCGGACAAACAAGCAATCAGCCCCAGCATTTT
NA	TRBJ2-7	NA	TRBV5-8	CASSLVEQAVGFKEQYF	TGTGCCAGCAGCTTGGTTGAACAGGCGGTGGGCTTTAAGGAGCAGTACTTC
NA	TRBJ2-1	NA	TRBV7-2	CASSLPGPEQFF	TGTGCCAGCAGCCTGCCTGGGCCTGAGCAGTTCTTC
NA	TRBJ2-5	NA	TRBV10-1	CASSDGTGPGTQYF	TGCGCCAGCAGTGACGGGACTGGCCCAGGGACCCAGTACTTC
TRBD2	TRBJ2-1	NA	TRBV5-1	CASSLGPASGRYNQQFF	TGCGCCAGCAGCTTGGGGCCGGCTAGCGGGAGATACAATCAGCAGTTCTTC
TRBD1	TRBJ1-2	NA	TRBV12-5	CASGLSGTASMGYTF	TGTGCTAGTGGTTTGTCTGGGACAGCCTCTATGGGCTACACCTTC
NA	TRBJ1-4	NA	TRBV6-9	CASRLRVGRGEKLFF	TGTGCCAGCAGGCTTAGGGTGGGGAGAGGGGAAAAACTGTTTTTT
TRBD1	TRBJ1-2	NA	TRBV28	CASSPPTTGDSYTF	TGTGCCAGCAGCCCTCCTACTACAGGGGACAGCTACACCTTC
NA	TRBJ2-7	NA	TRBV28	CASSLERYPAYEQYF	TGTGCCAGCAGTTTGGAGCGGTATCCTGCCTACGAGCAGTACTTC
TRBD1	TRBJ1-2	NA	TRBV11-3	CASSTRTGSNYGYTF	TGTGCCAGCAGCACCCGGACAGGATCTAACTATGGCTACACCTTC
NA	TRBJ2-3	once	TRBV5-1	CASSLNTLGDTQYF	TGCGCCAGCAGCCTAAATACCTTGGGAGATACGCAGTATTTT
NA	TRBJ1-5	NA	TRBV2	CVSGGNTNQPQHF	TGTGTCAGCGGGGGGAACACCAATCAGCCCCAGCATTTT
NA	TRBJ2-3	NA	TRBV5-6	CASSFLSSSGASDTQYF	TGTGCCAGCAGCTTCCTGTCATCAAGCGGCGCCTCAGATACGCAGTATTTT
NA	TRBJ1-2	NA	TRBV7-8	CASSRGSAGVYGYTF	TGTGCCAGCAGCCGAGGGTCCGCAGGGGTTTATGGCTACACCTTC